This TCR beta chain stems from a study of OX40 agonist ivuxolimab in advanced cancers. Study details: Patients got intravenous ivuxolimab at 0.01 to 10 mg/kg every 2 weeks.

V shed 7 bases and J shed 6 bases, with 15 bases lying between them. Germline loops: CDR1 LNHDA, CDR2 SQIVND (reference sequence). The CDR3 has 13 amino acids. TCRdb keeps only in-frame clones here, not all; method: immunoSEQ multiplex PCR. The sample lists 45,000 to 50,000 clones; 87% were seen once. This chain links TRBV19 with TRBJ1-1; the D is unclear. The source of this sequence is an adult with an advanced solid tumor such as melanoma, head and neck, liver or kidney cancer. The sequences come from CD4+ or CD8+ T cells sorted from blood, collected in a trial of the OX40 agonist ivuxolimab. The CDR3 nucleotides are TGTGCCAGTACTCGACGGGTGCGGGCTGAAGCTTTCTTT. Its translation: CASTRRVRAEAFF. Full variable domain (remainder filled in from reference TRBV19 and TRBJ1-1): DGGITQSPKYLFRKEGQNVTLSCEQNLNHDAMYWYRQDPGQGLRLIYYSQIVNDFQKGDIAEGYSVSREKKESFPLTVTSAQKNPTAFYLCASTRRVRAEAFFGQGTRLTVV.